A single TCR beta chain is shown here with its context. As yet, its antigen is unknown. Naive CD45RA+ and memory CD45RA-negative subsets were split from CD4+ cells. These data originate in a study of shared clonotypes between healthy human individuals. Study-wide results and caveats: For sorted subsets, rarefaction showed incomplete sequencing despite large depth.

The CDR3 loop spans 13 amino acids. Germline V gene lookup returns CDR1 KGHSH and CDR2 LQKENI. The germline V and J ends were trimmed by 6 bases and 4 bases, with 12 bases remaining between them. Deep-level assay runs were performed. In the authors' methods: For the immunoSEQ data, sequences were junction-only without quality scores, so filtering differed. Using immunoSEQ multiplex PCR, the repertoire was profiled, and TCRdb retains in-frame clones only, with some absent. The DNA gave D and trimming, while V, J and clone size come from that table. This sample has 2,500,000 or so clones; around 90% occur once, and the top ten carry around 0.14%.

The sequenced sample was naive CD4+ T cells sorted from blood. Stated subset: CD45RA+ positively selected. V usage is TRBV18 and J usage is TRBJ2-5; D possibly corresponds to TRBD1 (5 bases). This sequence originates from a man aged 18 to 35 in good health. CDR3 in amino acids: CASSAGPTETQYF. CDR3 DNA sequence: TGTGCCAGCTCGGCAGGGCCTACAGAGACCCAGTACTTC.